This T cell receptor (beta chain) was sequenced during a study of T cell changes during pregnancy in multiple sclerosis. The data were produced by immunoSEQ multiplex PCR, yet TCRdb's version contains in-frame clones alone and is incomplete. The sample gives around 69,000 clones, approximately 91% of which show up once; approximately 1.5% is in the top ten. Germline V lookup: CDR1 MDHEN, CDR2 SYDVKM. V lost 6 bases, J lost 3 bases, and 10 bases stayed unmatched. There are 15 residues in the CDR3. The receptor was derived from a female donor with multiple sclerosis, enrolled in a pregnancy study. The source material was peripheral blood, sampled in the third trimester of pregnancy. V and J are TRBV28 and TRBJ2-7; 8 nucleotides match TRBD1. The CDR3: CASSPSTGAHYEQYF. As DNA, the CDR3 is TGTGCCAGCAGCCCTTCGACAGGGGCCCACTACGAGCAGTACTTC. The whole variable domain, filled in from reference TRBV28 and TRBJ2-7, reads DVKVTQSSRYLVKRTGEKVFLECVQDMDHENMFWYRQDPGLGLRLIYFSYDVKMKEKGDIPEGYSVSREKKERFSLILESASTNQTSMYLCASSPSTGAHYEQYFGPGTRLTVT.